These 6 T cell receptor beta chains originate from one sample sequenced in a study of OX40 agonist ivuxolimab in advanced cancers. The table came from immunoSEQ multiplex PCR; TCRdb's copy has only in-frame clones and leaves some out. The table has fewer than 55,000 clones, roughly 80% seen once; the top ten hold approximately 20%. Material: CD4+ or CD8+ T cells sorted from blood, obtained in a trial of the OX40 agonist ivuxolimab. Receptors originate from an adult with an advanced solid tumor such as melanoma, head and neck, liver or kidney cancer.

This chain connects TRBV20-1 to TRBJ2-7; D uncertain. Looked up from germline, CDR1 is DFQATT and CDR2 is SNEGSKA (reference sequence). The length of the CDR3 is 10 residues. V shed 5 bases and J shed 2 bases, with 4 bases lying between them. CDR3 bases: TGCAGTGCTGGGCCCTACGAGCAGTACTTC. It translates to CSAGPYEQYF.

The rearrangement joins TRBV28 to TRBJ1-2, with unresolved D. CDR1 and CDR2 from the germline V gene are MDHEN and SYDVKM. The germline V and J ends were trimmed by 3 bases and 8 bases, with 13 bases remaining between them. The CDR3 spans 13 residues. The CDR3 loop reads CASSLRTGVGYTF. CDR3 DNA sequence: TGTGCCAGCAGTTTGAGGACGGGAGTGGGCTACACCTTC.

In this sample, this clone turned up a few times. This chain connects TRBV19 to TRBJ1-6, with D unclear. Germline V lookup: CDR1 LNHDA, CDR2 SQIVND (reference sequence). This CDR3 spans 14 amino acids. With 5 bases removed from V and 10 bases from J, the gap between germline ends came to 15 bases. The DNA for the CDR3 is TGTGCCAGTAGTTTTGGTCAGCTTACGTCACCCCTCCACTTT. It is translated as CASSFGQLTSPLHF.

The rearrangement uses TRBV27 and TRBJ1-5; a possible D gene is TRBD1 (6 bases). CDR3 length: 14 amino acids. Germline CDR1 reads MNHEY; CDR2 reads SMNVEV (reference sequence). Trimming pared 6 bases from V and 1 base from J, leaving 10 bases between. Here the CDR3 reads CASRQGMSNQPQHF. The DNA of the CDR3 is TGTGCCAGCAGACAGGGAATGAGCAATCAGCCCCAGCATTTT.

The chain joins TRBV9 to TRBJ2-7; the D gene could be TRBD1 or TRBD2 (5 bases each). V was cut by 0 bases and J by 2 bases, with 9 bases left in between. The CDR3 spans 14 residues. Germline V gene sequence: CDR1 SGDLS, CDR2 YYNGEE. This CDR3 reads CASSVAGAAYEQYF. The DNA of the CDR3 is TGTGCCAGCAGCGTAGCCGGGGCAGCCTACGAGCAGTACTTC.

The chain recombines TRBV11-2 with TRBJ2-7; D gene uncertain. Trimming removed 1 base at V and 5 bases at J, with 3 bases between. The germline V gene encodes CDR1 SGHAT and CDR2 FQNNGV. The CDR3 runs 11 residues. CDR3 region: CASSLGNEQYF. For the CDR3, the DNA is TGTGCCAGCAGCTTAGGTAACGAGCAGTACTTC.